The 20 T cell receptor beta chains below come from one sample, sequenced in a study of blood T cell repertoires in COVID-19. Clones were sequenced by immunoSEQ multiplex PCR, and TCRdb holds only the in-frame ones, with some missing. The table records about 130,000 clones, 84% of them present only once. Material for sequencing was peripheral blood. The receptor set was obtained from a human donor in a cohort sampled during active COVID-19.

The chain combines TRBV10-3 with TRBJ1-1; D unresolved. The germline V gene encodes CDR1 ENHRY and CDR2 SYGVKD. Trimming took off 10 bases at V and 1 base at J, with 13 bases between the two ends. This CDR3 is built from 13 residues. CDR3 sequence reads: CATSREPNTEAFF. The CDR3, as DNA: TGTGCCACTTCCCGGGAGCCGAACACTGAAGCTTTCTTT.

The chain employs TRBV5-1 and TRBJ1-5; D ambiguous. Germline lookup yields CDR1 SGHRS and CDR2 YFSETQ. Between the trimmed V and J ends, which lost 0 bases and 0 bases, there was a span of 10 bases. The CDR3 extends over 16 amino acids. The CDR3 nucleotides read TGCGCCAGCAGCTTGGGGGCCGGAAATAGCAATCAGCCCCAGCATTTT. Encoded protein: CASSLGAGNSNQPQHF.

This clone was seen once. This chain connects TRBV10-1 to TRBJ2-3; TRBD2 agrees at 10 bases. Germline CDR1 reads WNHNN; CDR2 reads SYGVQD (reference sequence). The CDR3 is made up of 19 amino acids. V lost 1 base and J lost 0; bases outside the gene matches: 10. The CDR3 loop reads CASSEFRLAGVTSTDTQYF. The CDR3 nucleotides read TGCGCCAGCAGTGAGTTTCGGCTAGCGGGGGTAACTAGCACAGATACGCAGTATTTT.

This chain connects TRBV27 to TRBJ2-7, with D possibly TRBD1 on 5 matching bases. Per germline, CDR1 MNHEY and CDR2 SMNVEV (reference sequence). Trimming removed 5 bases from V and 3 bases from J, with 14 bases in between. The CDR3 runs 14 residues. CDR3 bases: TGTGCCAGCAGTACCAGCTCCGACAGCTACGAGCAGTACTTC. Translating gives CASSTSSDSYEQYF.

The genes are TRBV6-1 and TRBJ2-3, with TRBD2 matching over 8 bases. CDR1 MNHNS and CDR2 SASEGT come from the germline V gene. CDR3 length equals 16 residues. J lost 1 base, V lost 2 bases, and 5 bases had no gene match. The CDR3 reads CASSERGGLGTDTQYF. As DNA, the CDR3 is TGTGCCAGCAGTGAACGGGGGGGACTGGGCACAGATACGCAGTATTTT.

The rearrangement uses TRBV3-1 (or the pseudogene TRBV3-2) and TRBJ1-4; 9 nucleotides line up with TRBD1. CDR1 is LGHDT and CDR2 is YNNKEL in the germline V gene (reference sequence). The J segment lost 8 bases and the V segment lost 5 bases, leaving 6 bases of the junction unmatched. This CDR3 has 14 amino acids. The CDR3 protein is CASSDTGGREKLFF. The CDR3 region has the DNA TGTGCCAGCAGCGACACAGGGGGCAGGGAAAAACTGTTTTTT.

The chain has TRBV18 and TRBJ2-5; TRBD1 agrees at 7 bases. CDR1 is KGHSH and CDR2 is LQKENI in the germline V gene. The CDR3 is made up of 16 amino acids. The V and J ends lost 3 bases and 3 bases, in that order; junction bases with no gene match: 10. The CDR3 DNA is TGTGCCAGCTCACCCACGGCCGGGACAGCAAAAGAGACCCAGTACTTC. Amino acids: CASSPTAGTAKETQYF.

CDR3 protein: CATSDLLEGGKRGFYEQYF. For the CDR3, the DNA is TGTGCCACCAGTGATTTGCTCGAGGGAGGAAAGCGGGGGTTCTACGAGCAGTACTTC. The chain combines TRBV24-1 with TRBJ2-7, with 8 nucleotides matching TRBD2. From germline, CDR1 is KGHDR and CDR2 SFDVKD. CDR3 size: 19 residues. V was clipped by 0 bases and J by 3 bases; unmatched bases: 15.

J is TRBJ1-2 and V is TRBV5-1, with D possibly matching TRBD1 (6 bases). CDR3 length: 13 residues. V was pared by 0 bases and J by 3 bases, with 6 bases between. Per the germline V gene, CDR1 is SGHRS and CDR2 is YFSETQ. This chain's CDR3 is CASSLGQDYGYTF. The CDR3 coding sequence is TGCGCCAGCAGCTTGGGACAGGACTATGGCTACACCTTC.

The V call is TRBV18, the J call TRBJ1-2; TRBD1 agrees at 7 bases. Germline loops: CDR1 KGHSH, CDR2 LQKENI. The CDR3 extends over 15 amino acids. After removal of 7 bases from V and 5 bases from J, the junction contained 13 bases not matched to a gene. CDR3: CASLAGDRVEYGYTF. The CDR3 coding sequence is TGTGCCAGCTTGGCCGGCGACAGGGTGGAGTATGGCTACACCTTC.

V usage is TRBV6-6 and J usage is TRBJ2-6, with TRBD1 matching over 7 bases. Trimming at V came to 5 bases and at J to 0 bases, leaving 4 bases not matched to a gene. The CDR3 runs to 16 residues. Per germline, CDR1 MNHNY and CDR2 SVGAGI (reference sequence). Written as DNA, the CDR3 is TGTGCCAGCAGTGCCACAGGGGTCTCTGGGGCCAACGTCCTGACTTTC. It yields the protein CASSATGVSGANVLTF.

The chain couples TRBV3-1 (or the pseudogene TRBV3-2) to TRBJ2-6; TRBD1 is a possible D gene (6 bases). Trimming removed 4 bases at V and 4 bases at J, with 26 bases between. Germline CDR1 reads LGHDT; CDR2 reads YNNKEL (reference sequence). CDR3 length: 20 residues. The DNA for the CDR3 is TGTGCCAGCAGCCCGACAGGAGACAGCTCCCGCTGGTCGGGGGCCAACGTCCTGACTTTC. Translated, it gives CASSPTGDSSRWSGANVLTF.

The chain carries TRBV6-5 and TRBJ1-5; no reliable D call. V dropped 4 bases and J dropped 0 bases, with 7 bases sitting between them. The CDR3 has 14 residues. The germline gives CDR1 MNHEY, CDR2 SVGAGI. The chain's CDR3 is CASSSTNSNQPQHF. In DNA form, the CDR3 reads TGTGCCAGCAGTTCCACAAATAGCAATCAGCCCCAGCATTTT.

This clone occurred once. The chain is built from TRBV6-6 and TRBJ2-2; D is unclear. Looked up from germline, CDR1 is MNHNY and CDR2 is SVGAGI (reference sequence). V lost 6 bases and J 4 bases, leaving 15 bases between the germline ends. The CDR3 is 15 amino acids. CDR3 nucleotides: TGTGCCAGCAGCCATAAAATAGTTACCACCGGGGAGCTGTTTTTT. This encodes CASSHKIVTTGELFF.

The CDR3 loop is CASRHLAGGDNEQFF. CDR3 sequence (DNA): TGTGCCAGCAGGCACCTAGCGGGGGGGGACAATGAGCAGTTCTTC. The chain uses TRBV6-6 and TRBJ2-1; 12 bases are a match to TRBD2. Unmatched junction bases numbered 5, after V lost 6 bases and J lost 5 bases. Germline V gene data show CDR1 as MNHNY and CDR2 as SVGAGI (reference sequence). The CDR3 is made up of 15 amino acids.

In DNA, the CDR3 is TGTGCCAGCAGCTCATCCCGCGGCGAGACCCAGTACTTC. This codes for CASSSSRGETQYF. V usage is TRBV7-3 and J usage is TRBJ2-5, with D unclear. The CDR3 is 13 residues long. V shed 4 bases and J shed 5 bases, with 11 bases lying between them. Germline CDR1 reads SGHTA; CDR2 reads FQGTGA.

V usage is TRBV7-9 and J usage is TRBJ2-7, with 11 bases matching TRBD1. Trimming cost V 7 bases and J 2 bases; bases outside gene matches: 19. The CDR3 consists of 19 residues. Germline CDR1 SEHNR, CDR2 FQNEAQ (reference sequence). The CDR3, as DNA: TGTGCCAGCAACCGACCCCCCGGGACAGGGGGTATCGGGCCCTACGAGCAGTACTTC. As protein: CASNRPPGTGGIGPYEQYF.

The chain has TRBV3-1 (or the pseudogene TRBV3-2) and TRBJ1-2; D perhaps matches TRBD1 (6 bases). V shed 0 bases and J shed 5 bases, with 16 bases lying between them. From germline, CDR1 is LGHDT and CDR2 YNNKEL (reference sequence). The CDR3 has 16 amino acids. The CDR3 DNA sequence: TGTGCCAGCAGCCAAGATTGGGGGACATCCCAGTATGGCTACACCTTC. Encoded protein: CASSQDWGTSQYGYTF.

The CDR3 loop reads CASSLSSGISETQYF. CDR3 DNA sequence: TGTGCCAGCAGCTTATCGTCGGGAATCTCGGAGACCCAGTACTTC. The rearrangement uses TRBV11-3 and TRBJ2-5, with D possibly being TRBD2 (5 bases). The CDR3 is made up of 15 amino acids. Trimming took 2 bases from V and 5 from J, leaving 15 bases between them. The germline gives CDR1 SGHNT, CDR2 YENEEA.

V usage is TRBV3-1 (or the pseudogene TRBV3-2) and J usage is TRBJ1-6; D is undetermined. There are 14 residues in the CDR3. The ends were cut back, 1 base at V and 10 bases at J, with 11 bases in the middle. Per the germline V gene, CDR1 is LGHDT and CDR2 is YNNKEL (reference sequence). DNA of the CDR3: TGTGCCAGCAGCCAAGGAGAGGGAAGCTCACCCCTCCACTTT. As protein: CASSQGEGSSPLHF.